This is a list of T cell receptor beta chains from one sample in a study of response to subunit inactivated influenza vaccine. TCRdb redid the calling of the RT-PCR reads with MiXCR, one entry per CDR3 protein. The table lists about 160,000 distinct CDR3 sequences, 9.5% to 13% of them singletons. The sequencing used non-naive T cells sorted from PBMCs, collected 45 days after vaccination. The receptors derive from a man aged 50-59 years who received an inactivated influenza vaccine. Each CDR3 is given with its conserved first and last residue. The order of the fields is CDR3 length, V gene, J gene, D gene, clone size, CDR3 protein, CDR3 DNA. The D gene is left open where the match is weak. Clone size, where shown, is once, few, many, or a class for clones that have expanded.

13	TRBV28	TRBJ1-2	NA	many	CASTETDTYGYTF	TGTGCCAGCACCGAAACCGACACCTATGGCTACACCTTC
15	TRBV7-2	TRBJ1-1	NA	NA	CASSLGLGWNTEAFF	TGTGCCAGCAGCTTAGGGTTGGGATGGAACACTGAAGCTTTCTTT
15	TRBV20-1	TRBJ2-5	NA	few	CSARDLGRSVETQYF	TGCAGTGCTAGAGATCTGGGGCGGAGCGTGGAGACCCAGTACTTC
18	TRBV21-1	TRBJ2-3	NA	NA	CASSNLYEPPGCTDTQYF	TGTGCCAGCAGCAATTTATACGAGCCCCCGGGTTGCACAGATACGCAGTATTTT
20	TRBV20-1	TRBJ2-3	TRBD2	many	CSASPIDGLAGGPFTDTQYF	TGCAGTGCTAGCCCCATAGACGGACTAGCGGGGGGGCCCTTCACAGATACGCAGTATTTT
17	TRBV6-6	TRBJ1-5	NA	many	CASSYLVARGTSQPQHF	TGTGCCAGCAGTTACTTAGTCGCCAGGGGAACGTCTCAGCCCCAGCATTTT
14	TRBV11-2	TRBJ2-3	NA	NA	CASSLQQNTDTQYF	TGTGCCAGCAGCTTACAGCAGAACACAGATACGCAGTATTTT
15	TRBV5-1	TRBJ2-7	NA	few	CASSLSSSRSYEQYF	TGCGCCAGCAGCTTGAGTAGCTCTAGATCCTACGAGCAGTACTTC
16	TRBV18	TRBJ1-3	NA	few	CASSPLSGQTGNTIYF	TGTGCCAGCTCACCGTTATCTGGACAGACTGGAAACACCATATATTTT
16	TRBV5-6	TRBJ2-1	TRBD1	NA	CVSSMDRGVSYNEQFF	TGTGTCAGCAGCATGGACAGGGGGGTCTCTTACAATGAGCAGTTCTTC
13	TRBV27	TRBJ1-6	NA	few	CASRSDSRSPLHF	TGTGCCAGCAGGTCGGACAGTAGGTCACCCCTCCACTTT
13	TRBV28	TRBJ1-1	NA	few	CASNRGGGPEAFF	TGTGCCAGCAACCGCGGGGGGGGCCCTGAAGCTTTCTTT
15	TRBV20-1	TRBJ1-2	TRBD1	NA	CSARAKTGGIYGYTF	TGCAGTGCTAGGGCGAAGACAGGGGGAATTTATGGCTACACCTTC
16	TRBV20-1	TRBJ2-1	TRBD2	few	CSARDRVAGDYNEQFF	TGCAGTGCTAGAGATCGGGTAGCGGGAGACTACAATGAGCAGTTCTTC
15	TRBV5-1	TRBJ1-4	NA	many	CASRREGSTNEKLFF	TGCGCCAGCAGGAGGGAGGGGTCCACTAATGAAAAACTGTTTTTT
14	TRBV2	TRBJ2-2	TRBD1	few	CASNRDRAIGELFF	TGTGCCAGCAACCGGGACAGGGCGATCGGGGAGCTGTTTTTT
17	TRBV28	TRBJ2-3	NA	NA	CASSLYALKRGRDTQYF	TGTGCCAGCAGTTTATACGCCCTGAAGCGAGGGAGGGATACGCAGTATTTT
11	TRBV7-2	TRBJ2-7	NA	many	CASSQSGVQYF	TGTGCCAGCAGCCAGTCCGGGGTGCAGTACTTC
18	TRBV27	TRBJ2-7	TRBD1	few	CASSLSSFGQGTYYEQYF	TGTGCCAGCAGTTTATCGTCATTTGGACAGGGCACCTACTACGAGCAGTACTTC
18	TRBV12-3/TRBV12-4	TRBJ2-6	TRBD2	NA	CASSLGLAGGGGANVLTF	TGTGCCAGCAGTTTAGGCCTAGCGGGAGGCGGTGGGGCCAACGTCCTGACTTTC
13	TRBV14	TRBJ2-7	NA	many	CASSQFHGYEQYF	TGTGCCAGCAGCCAATTCCACGGATACGAGCAGTACTTC
16	TRBV7-2	TRBJ2-1	TRBD1	many	CASSLAPTGVGNEQFF	TGTGCCAGCAGCTTAGCCCCTACAGGGGTAGGAAATGAGCAGTTCTTC
15	TRBV6-5	TRBJ1-2	NA	NA	CASSYLGKDNYGYTF	TGTGCCAGCAGTTACTTAGGAAAGGATAACTATGGCTACACCTTC
13	TRBV5-6	TRBJ2-7	NA	few	CASSPGDFRGQYF	TGTGCCAGCAGCCCGGGGGACTTCCGGGGGCAGTACTTC
15	TRBV5-8	TRBJ1-2	TRBD1	NA	CASSPGTVFNYGYTF	TGTGCCAGCAGCCCCGGGACAGTATTCAACTATGGCTACACCTTC
14	TRBV12-3/TRBV12-4	TRBJ2-5	NA	many	CASSLGRQQETQYF	TGTGCCAGCAGTTTAGGACGACAGCAAGAGACCCAGTACTTC
13	TRBV12-3/TRBV12-4	TRBJ1-1	NA	few	CAVERQTRTEAFF	TGTGCCGTAGAACGGCAGACGAGGACTGAAGCTTTCTTT
15	TRBV20-1	TRBJ2-2	TRBD2	few	CSAVYGGGDTGELFF	TGCAGTGCCGTCTACGGGGGGGGCGACACCGGGGAGCTGTTTTTT
12	TRBV12-3/TRBV12-4	TRBJ1-2	NA	few	CASSQDLYGYTF	TGTGCCAGCAGTCAGGACTTATATGGCTACACCTTC
14	TRBV4-3	TRBJ2-3	NA	few	CASRYRINTDTQYF	TGCGCCAGCAGGTACAGGATAAACACAGATACGCAGTATTTT
13	TRBV7-2	TRBJ1-3	NA	few	CASSADSGNTIYF	TGTGCCAGCAGCGCAGACAGCGGAAACACCATATATTTT
11	TRBV20-1	TRBJ2-7	NA	NA	CSASGGNEQYF	TGCAGTGCTAGCGGAGGGAACGAGCAGTACTTC
12	TRBV12-3/TRBV12-4	TRBJ1-1	NA	NA	CASSWSGREAFF	TGTGCCAGCAGTTGGTCAGGACGGGAAGCTTTCTTT
16	TRBV9	TRBJ2-1	NA	many	CASSIGGQGSNNEQFF	TGTGCCAGCTCGATCGGAGGGCAGGGGTCGAACAATGAGCAGTTCTTC
12	TRBV11-2	TRBJ2-1	NA	few	CASSPLQNEQFF	TGTGCCAGCAGCCCTCTGCAGAATGAGCAGTTCTTC
14	TRBV6-5	TRBJ1-2	NA	few	CASSYSTVDYGYTF	TGTGCCAGCAGTTACTCGACAGTCGACTATGGCTACACCTTC
18	TRBV20-1	TRBJ2-7	TRBD2	NA	CSAAGFGLAGGGFYEQYF	TGCAGTGCTGCCGGGTTTGGGCTAGCGGGAGGAGGTTTCTACGAGCAGTACTTC
12	TRBV5-1	TRBJ2-7	NA	many	CASSLIRGEQYF	TGCGCCAGCAGCTTGATTCGGGGAGAGCAGTACTTC
14	TRBV18	TRBJ1-6	NA	NA	CASSPAGSDSPLHF	TGTGCCAGCTCACCCGCGGGGAGTGATTCACCCCTCCACTTT
16	TRBV7-2	TRBJ2-2	TRBD2	NA	CASSLPRGEYTGELIF	TGTGCCAGCAGCTTACCTCGGGGGGAGTACACCGGGGAGCTGATTTTT
18	TRBV15	TRBJ2-1	TRBD2	many	CATSRVRRGLAGENEQFF	TGTGCCACCAGCAGAGTTCGCCGGGGACTAGCGGGAGAAAATGAGCAGTTCTTC
21	TRBV3-1	TRBJ2-7	NA	NA	CASSQDWGSRDAGSRSYEQYF	TGTGCCAGCAGCCAAGATTGGGGGTCGCGGGACGCCGGATCGAGGTCCTACGAGCAGTACTTC